This TCR beta chain was observed in a study of blood T cell repertoires in COVID-19. In the study overall: Donors in the United States, Italy and Spain gave samples during acute or convalescent COVID-19.

The CDR3 has 16 amino acids. From germline, CDR1 is LNHDA and CDR2 SQIVND (reference sequence). The ends lost 6 bases at V and 5 bases at J; junction bases unmatched: 15. Per the original methods: Amplification from reference gene primers served as the basis for estimated nucleated cell counts. Sequencing was performed with immunoSEQ multiplex PCR; in TCRdb, only in-frame clones are kept and a portion is missing. The D gene and trimming were derived from the DNA, and the V and J assignments and clone size from that table. The table shows 200,000 to 300,000 clones, with 86% occurring only once. The specimen was peripheral blood. The TCR sequence derives from a man in his sixties with acute or convalescent COVID-19. The rearrangement joins TRBV19 to TRBJ2-7; the match to TRBD2 covers 8 bases. The CDR3 coding sequence is TGTGCCAGTAGAGGAGTAGCGGGAAGGGCCCCTGACGAGCAGTACTTC. It encodes CASRGVAGRAPDEQYF.